Each of the 18 T cell receptor beta chains below was sequenced from the same sample in a study of cytomegalovirus exposure and HLA in healthy donors. TCRdb's table, derived via immunoSEQ multiplex PCR, lists solely in-frame clones and lacks some. Of a few hundred thousand clones in the sample, approximately 83% were seen once. Sequencing was performed on PBMCs. The receptors here all came from a woman aged 25 to 39 in good health and CMV-seropositive.

The V and J genes are TRBV11-3 and TRBJ2-1, with D possibly TRBD1 on 5 matching bases. Germline CDR1 and CDR2: SGHNT and YENEEA. This CDR3 spans 11 amino acids. Trimming removed 4 bases from V and 10 bases from J, with 8 bases in between. This CDR3 reads CASSSSGEQFF. DNA for the CDR3: TGTGCCAGCAGCTCGTCAGGGGAGCAGTTCTTC.

The rearrangement links TRBV28 to TRBJ1-2; TRBD1 matches 7 bases. V was pared by 7 bases and J by 4 bases, with 9 bases of the junction left unmatched. The CDR3 sequence is 14 residues long. Germline-derived CDR1 and CDR2 are MDHEN and SYDVKM. The DNA for the CDR3 is TGTGCCAGCACTCAGACAGGGATTCGCTATGGCTACACCTTC. Its protein is CASTQTGIRYGYTF.

V and J are TRBV9 and TRBJ2-4; D might be TRBD1 or TRBD2, each matching 5 bases. The CDR3 contains 15 residues. V was pared by 7 bases and J by 0 bases, with 14 bases between. CDR1 is SGDLS, CDR2 YYNGEE, per germline. The CDR3 region has the DNA TGTGCCAGCTCTACGGCCGGGGCAGCCAAAAACATTCAGTACTTC. Its translation is CASSTAGAAKNIQYF.

The CDR3, as DNA: TGTGCCAGCAGTGACAGGGGGTTTGGTCCCGAGACCCAGTACTTC. Translation gives CASSDRGFGPETQYF. The V call is TRBV6-6, the J call TRBJ2-5, with 9 bases aligning to TRBD1. Germline-derived CDR1 and CDR2 are MNHNY and SVGAGI (reference sequence). Losses at the gene ends were 5 bases for V and 5 bases for J; bases not matched to a gene: 9. The CDR3 contains 15 residues.

The chain links TRBV4-2 to TRBJ2-2, with TRBD2 matching 12 bases. The ends lost 5 bases at V and 4 bases at J; junction bases unmatched: 2. Germline CDR1 and CDR2: LGHNA and YNFKEQ. CDR3 size: 15 residues. Here the CDR3 DNA reads TGTGCCAGCAGCGGACTAGCGGGATTCACCGGGGAGCTGTTTTTT. It specifies CASSGLAGFTGELFF.

The chain employs TRBV30 and TRBJ2-3; D is possibly TRBD2 (5 bases). The V and J ends lost 2 bases and 0 bases respectively, with 12 bases between them. Germline CDR1 reads GTSNPN; CDR2 reads SVGIG (reference sequence). The CDR3 totals 15 residues. CDR3 in DNA: TGTGCCTGGAGTCCGGGGTTGCGGAGCACAGATACGCAGTATTTT. Protein product: CAWSPGLRSTDTQYF.

The V call is TRBV2, the J call TRBJ2-3; D is uncertain. Trimming took off 3 bases at V and 2 bases at J, with 12 bases between the two ends. The CDR3 spans 15 residues. Per the germline V gene, CDR1 is SNHLY and CDR2 is FYNNEI. The CDR3 coding sequence is TGTGCCAGCAGTGAGCAGGTGCAGTACACAGATACGCAGTATTTT. Translated: CASSEQVQYTDTQYF.

The sample holds a few counts of this clone. The chain has TRBV5-1 and TRBJ2-7; no clear D. With 1 base removed from V and 2 bases from J, the gap between germline ends came to 13 bases. Germline CDR1 is SGHRS and CDR2 is YFSETQ. This CDR3 is 15 amino acids long. This CDR3 reads CASSLQRQATYEQYF. The CDR3 DNA reads as TGCGCCAGCAGCTTGCAACGGCAGGCAACCTACGAGCAGTACTTC.

In its sample, this clone was seen once. V and J are TRBV27 and TRBJ2-1; 7 bases are a match to TRBD2. J lost 4 bases, V lost 4 bases, and 10 bases had no gene match. The CDR3 totals 16 residues. Germline CDR1 is MNHEY and CDR2 is SMNVEV (reference sequence). CDR3 loop: CASSYTRPRGYNEQFF. As DNA, the CDR3 is TGTGCCAGCAGTTACACCCGCCCGCGGGGGTACAATGAGCAGTTCTTC.

The chain combines TRBV6-5 with TRBJ1-2, with a possible D match to TRBD1 (6 bases). V was cut by 6 bases and J by 0 bases, with 14 bases left in between. This CDR3 is built from 15 residues. Germline V gene sequence: CDR1 MNHEY, CDR2 SVGAGI. The CDR3, as DNA: TGTGCCAGCAGGCCCACAGGGCTAGCTAACTATGGCTACACCTTC. It encodes CASRPTGLANYGYTF.

The gene calls are TRBV6-5 and TRBJ2-3, with D possibly matching TRBD1 (6 bases). CDR3 length: 11 residues. The germline V gene has CDR1 MNHEY and CDR2 SVGAGI. Deletions cut 6 bases from V and 6 bases from J, with 7 bases between. The CDR3: CASRRGDTQYF. As DNA, the CDR3 is TGTGCCAGCAGGAGGGGGGATACGCAGTATTTT.

The chain has TRBV27 and TRBJ1-1; 9 positions match TRBD1. Germline assignment: CDR1 MNHEY and CDR2 SMNVEV (reference sequence). The CDR3 is 16 amino acids. V shed 3 bases and J 5 bases; nucleotides not matched to a gene: 10. CDR3 loop: CASSFGTGRGRTEAFF. For the CDR3, the DNA is TGTGCCAGCAGTTTCGGGACAGGGAGAGGAAGGACTGAAGCTTTCTTT.

V and J are TRBV30 and TRBJ2-1, with D unresolved. V lost 0 bases to trimming and J lost 1 base, with 7 bases between them. This CDR3 has 14 amino acids. The germline CDR1 and CDR2 sequences are GTSNPN and SVGIG (reference sequence). CDR3: CAWSVRMSYNEQFF. For the CDR3, the DNA is TGTGCCTGGAGTGTGAGGATGTCCTACAATGAGCAGTTCTTC.

The chain combines TRBV14 with TRBJ1-5, with TRBD1 matching 7 bases. V was clipped by 3 bases and J by 3 bases; unmatched bases: 2. Germline V gene data show CDR1 as SGHDN and CDR2 as FVKESK. The CDR3 consists of 14 residues. This chain's CDR3 is CASSQTGFNQPQHF. The CDR3 coding sequence is TGTGCCAGCAGCCAGACAGGGTTCAATCAGCCCCAGCATTTT.

The genes are TRBV5-4 and TRBJ2-3, with 8 bases fitting TRBD2. Trimming removed 7 bases from V and 3 bases from J; junction bases left unmatched: 7. The CDR3 extends over 14 amino acids. The germline V gene has CDR1 SGHNT and CDR2 YYREEE (reference sequence). The DNA of the CDR3 is TGTGCCAGCCAAGCGGGAGCTGGTACAGATACGCAGTATTTT. Protein sequence: CASQAGAGTDTQYF.

CDR3 sequence (DNA): TGTGCCTGGAGTGTCGGGTACGGCGAGACCCAGTACTTC. Translating gives CAWSVGYGETQYF. The rearrangement uses TRBV30 and TRBJ2-5, with D unclear. CDR3 length: 13 amino acids. Trimming pared 0 bases from V and 5 bases from J, leaving 10 bases between. The V gene's germline CDR1 is GTSNPN and CDR2 SVGIG (reference sequence).

This clone was picked up one time. The chain links TRBV27 to TRBJ2-7; D possibly uses TRBD1 or TRBD2 (5 bases each). V shed 2 bases and J shed 5 bases, with 10 bases lying between them. CDR1 MNHEY and CDR2 SMNVEV come from the germline V gene (reference sequence). This CDR3 is 13 amino acids long. CDR3 amino acids: CASSLGTRDEQYF. DNA for the CDR3: TGTGCCAGCAGTTTAGGGACCCGGGACGAGCAGTACTTC.

The genes are TRBV28 and TRBJ2-7; the D is unclear. Trimming removed 1 base from V and 5 bases from J, with 12 bases in between. The CDR3 has 14 amino acids. Germline V gives CDR1 MDHEN, CDR2 SYDVKM. This chain's CDR3 is CASSLLIGFNEQYF. As DNA, the CDR3 is TGTGCCAGCAGTTTATTGATAGGATTCAACGAGCAGTACTTC.